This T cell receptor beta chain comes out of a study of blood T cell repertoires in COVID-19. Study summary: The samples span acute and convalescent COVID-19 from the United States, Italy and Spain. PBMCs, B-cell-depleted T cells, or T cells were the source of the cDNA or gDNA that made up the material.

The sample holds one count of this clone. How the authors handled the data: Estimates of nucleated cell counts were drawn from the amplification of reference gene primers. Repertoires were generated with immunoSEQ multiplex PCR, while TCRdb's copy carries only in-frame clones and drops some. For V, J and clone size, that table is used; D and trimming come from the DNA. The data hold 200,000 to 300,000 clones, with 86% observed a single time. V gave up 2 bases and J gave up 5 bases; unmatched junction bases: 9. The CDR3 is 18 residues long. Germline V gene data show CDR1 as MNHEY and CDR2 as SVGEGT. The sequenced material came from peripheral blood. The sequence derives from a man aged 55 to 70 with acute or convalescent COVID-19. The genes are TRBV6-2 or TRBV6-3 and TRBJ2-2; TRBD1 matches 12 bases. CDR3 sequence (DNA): TGTGCCAGCAGTTACCGGGACAGGGGGCCATATGGAACCGGGGAGCTGTTTTTT. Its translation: CASSYRDRGPYGTGELFF.